The clone carrying this T cell receptor (beta chain) has only one observation. The data originate from a study of blood T cell repertoires in COVID-19. On the study more broadly: T cells, B-cell-depleted T cells, or PBMCs supplied cDNA or gDNA.

The germline CDR1 and CDR2 sequences are SGHNT and YENEEA. The CDR3 has 15 amino acids. Germline trimming cut 1 base from V and 1 base from J; bases unmatched to any gene: 3. Profiling relied on immunoSEQ multiplex PCR, and the TCRdb table lists in-frame clones only, not all of them. The data hold approximately 220,000 clones, with roughly 82% observed a single time. The specimen sequenced was peripheral blood. The source is a woman in her 70s with acute or convalescent COVID-19. The gene calls are TRBV11-3 and TRBJ1-1; 7 nucleotides align to TRBD1. CDR3 region: CASSLAGQANTEAFF. The CDR3 DNA reads TGTGCCAGCAGCTTAGCCGGACAGGCGAACACTGAAGCTTTCTTT.